This T cell receptor beta chain originates from a study of T cell responses to AZD1222 COVID-19 vaccine. As concerns this clone: The germline gene is not matched at one end of the junction; a read error may be the cause.

The data were produced by immunoSEQ multiplex PCR, yet TCRdb's version contains in-frame clones alone and is incomplete. The sample includes 140,000 or so clones, about 86% of them seen just once. The source of this sequence is an adult who received the AZD1222 COVID-19 vaccine. Sequenced here: peripheral blood, sampled 28 days after the second AZD1222 dose.

CDR3 in DNA: TGTGCTAGCAGCTTAGCCCCCCGTCACGAGCAGTACTTC. This gives the protein CASSLAPRHEQYF. The chain is built from TRBV7-7 and TRBJ2-7, with unresolved D. Germline loops: CDR1 SSHAT, CDR2 FNYEAQ (reference sequence). The length of the CDR3 is 13 residues.